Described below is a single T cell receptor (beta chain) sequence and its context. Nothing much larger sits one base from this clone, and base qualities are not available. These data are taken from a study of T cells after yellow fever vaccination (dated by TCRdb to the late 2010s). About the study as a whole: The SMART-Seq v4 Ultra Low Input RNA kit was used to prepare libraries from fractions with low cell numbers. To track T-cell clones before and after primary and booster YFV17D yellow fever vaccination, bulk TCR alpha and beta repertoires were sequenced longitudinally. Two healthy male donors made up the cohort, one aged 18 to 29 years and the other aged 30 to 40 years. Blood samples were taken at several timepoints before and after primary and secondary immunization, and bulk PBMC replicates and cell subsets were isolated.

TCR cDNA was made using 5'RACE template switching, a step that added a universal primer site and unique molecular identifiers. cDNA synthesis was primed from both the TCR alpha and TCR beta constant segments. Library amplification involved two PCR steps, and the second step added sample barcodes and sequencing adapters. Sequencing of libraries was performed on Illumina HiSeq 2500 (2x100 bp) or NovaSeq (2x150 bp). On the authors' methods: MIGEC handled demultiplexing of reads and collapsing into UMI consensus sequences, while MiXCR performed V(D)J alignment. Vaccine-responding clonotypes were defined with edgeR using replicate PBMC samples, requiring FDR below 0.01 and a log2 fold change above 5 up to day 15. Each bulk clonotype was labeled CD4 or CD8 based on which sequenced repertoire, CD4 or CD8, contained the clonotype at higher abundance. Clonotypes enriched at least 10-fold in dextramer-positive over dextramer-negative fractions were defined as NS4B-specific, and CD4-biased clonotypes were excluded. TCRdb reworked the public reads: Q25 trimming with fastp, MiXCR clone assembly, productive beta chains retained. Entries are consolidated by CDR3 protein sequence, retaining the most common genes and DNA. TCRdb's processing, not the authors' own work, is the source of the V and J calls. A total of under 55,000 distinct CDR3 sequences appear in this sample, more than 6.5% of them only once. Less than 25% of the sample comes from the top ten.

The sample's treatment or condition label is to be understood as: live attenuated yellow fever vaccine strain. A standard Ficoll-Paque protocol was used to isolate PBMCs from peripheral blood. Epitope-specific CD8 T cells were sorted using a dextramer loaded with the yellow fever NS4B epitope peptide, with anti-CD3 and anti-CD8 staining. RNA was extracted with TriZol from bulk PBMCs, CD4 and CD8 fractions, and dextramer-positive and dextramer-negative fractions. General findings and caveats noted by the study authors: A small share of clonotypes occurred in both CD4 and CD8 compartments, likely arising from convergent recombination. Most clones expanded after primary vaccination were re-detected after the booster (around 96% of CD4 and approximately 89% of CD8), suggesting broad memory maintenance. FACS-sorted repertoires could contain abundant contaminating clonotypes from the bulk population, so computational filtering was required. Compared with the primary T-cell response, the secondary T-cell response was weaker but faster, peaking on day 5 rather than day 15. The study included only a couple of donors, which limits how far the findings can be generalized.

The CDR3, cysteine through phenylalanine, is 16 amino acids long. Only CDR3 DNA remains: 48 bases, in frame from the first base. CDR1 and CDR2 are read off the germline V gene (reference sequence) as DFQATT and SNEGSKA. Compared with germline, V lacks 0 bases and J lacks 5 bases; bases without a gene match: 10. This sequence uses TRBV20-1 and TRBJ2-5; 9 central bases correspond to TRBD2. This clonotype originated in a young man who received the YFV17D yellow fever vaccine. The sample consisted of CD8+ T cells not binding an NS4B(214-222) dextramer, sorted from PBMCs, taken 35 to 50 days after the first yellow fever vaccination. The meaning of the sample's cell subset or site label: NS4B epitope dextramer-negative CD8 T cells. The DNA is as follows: TGCAGTGCTAGAGATTCTAGGCTAGCGGGGTGGGAGACCCAGTACTTC. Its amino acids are CSARDSRLAGWETQYF.